These T cell receptor beta chains were read from a single sample in a study of blood T cells in healthy people across ages. TCRdb used MiXCR to reprocess the 5' RACE reads, holding one entry per CDR3 protein. Here the sample spans some 750,000 distinct CDR3 sequences, 22% being singletons. The specimen was blood. The receptor set was obtained from a man aged 70-80 years in good health. CDR3s include the opening cysteine and the closing phenylalanine or tryptophan. D genes are given only for firm matches. Clone size is not always given. Where it is, it says once, few, many or a class for expanded clones.

>few|TRBV5-1|TRBJ2-3|-
TGCGCCAGCAGCTTGGAGGGTCAGGAGCCAGATACGCAGTATTTT
CASSLEGQEPDTQYF
>many|TRBV5-1|TRBJ2-3|TRBD2
TGCGCCAGTGGTAGCGGGAGCACAGATACGCAGTATTTT
CASGSGSTDTQYF
>-|TRBV24-1|TRBJ2-3|-
TGTGCCACCAGTGATATGTGGGGGCGGGATACGCAGTATTTT
CATSDMWGRDTQYF
>many|TRBV24-1|TRBJ2-1|-
TGTGCCACCAGTGATCCCGCCGGGGTAGGTTTTTACAATGAGCAGTTCTTC
CATSDPAGVGFYNEQFF
>once|TRBV12-3/TRBV12-4|TRBJ1-2|-
TGTGCCAGCAGTCAGCAGGCCCTTGTCGGGTATGGCTACACCTTC
CASSQQALVGYGYTF
>-|TRBV6-6|TRBJ2-5|-
TGTGCCAGTACCCCAAGGCTGCAAGAGACCCAGTCCTTC
CASTPRLQETQSF
>-|TRBV3-1|TRBJ1-1|-
TGTGCCAGCAGCCAAGCTCGGGGGAACACTGAAGCTTTCTTT
CASSQARGNTEAFF
>-|TRBV7-9|TRBJ2-7|-
TGTGCCAGCAGAACTTTGGGGGCTCACGAGCAGTACTTC
CASRTLGAHEQYF
>few|TRBV5-6|TRBJ2-5|-
TGTGCCAGCAGCTCGGATCAGGGGTACCAAGAGACCCAGTACTTC
CASSSDQGYQETQYF
>few|TRBV5-1|TRBJ2-3|-
TGCGCCAGCAGCCCGTGGGAGGCCGCAGATACGCAGTATTTT
CASSPWEAADTQYF
>many|TRBV27|TRBJ1-4|-
TGTGCCAGCAGTTTAACGAACGGGGGGTTTGAAAAACTGTTTTTT
CASSLTNGGFEKLFF
>many|TRBV6-1|TRBJ2-1|TRBD1
TGTGCCAGCAGTGAAGGGTCAGGGGGCAACAATGAGCAGTTCTTC
CASSEGSGGNNEQFF
>few|TRBV20-1|TRBJ1-6|TRBD1
TGCAGTGCTGCCCCGGGACAGGATGGTTCACCCCTCCACTTT
CSAAPGQDGSPLHF
>-|TRBV20-1|TRBJ2-1|-
TGCAGTGCTAAAAAGGGCATCTCCTACAATGAGCAGTTCTTC
CSAKKGISYNEQFF
>few|TRBV10-3|TRBJ2-1|-
TGTGCCATCAGTGAGTTGGGCGGGGTGGGCTCTAATGAGCAGTTCTTC
CAISELGGVGSNEQFF
>-|TRBV3-1|TRBJ2-2|-
TGTGCCAGCCGGACGACAGTCGGGGAGCTGTTTTTT
CASRTTVGELFF
>-|TRBV7-9|TRBJ1-1|-
TGTGCCAGCACCGAGGGGTCGAACACTGAAGCTTTCTTT
CASTEGSNTEAFF
>many|TRBV7-6|TRBJ2-1|-
TGTGCCAGCAGCTTAGCTCCGGGACACAATGAGCAGTTCTTC
CASSLAPGHNEQFF
>few|TRBV3-1|TRBJ2-1|-
TGTGCCAGCAGTTTTGTGGGAGGTTCAGGTGAGCAGTTCTTC
CASSFVGGSGEQFF
>-|TRBV7-2|TRBJ1-2|-
TGTGCCAGCAGCTTCTCGGCAGAATCCTATGGCTACACCTTC
CASSFSAESYGYTF
>-|TRBV25-1|TRBJ2-1|TRBD1
TGTGCCAGCAGTGAATCCAGGACAGGGACCTCCCATGAGCAGTTCTTC
CASSESRTGTSHEQFF
>-|TRBV6-5|TRBJ2-1|TRBD2
TGTGCCAGCAGTTACCAAATGACTAGCGGGGGGCATAATGAGCAGTTCTTC
CASSYQMTSGGHNEQFF
>-|TRBV20-1|TRBJ2-7|-
TGCAGTGCTTTTAAGCCGAGCTCCTACGAGCAGTACTTC
CSAFKPSSYEQYF
>few|TRBV10-3|TRBJ2-7|TRBD1
TGTGCCATCAAGGTTGGGACAGCTTCCTACGAGCAGTACTTC
CAIKVGTASYEQYF
>-|TRBV20-1|TRBJ2-1|-
TGCAGTGCTATTCGGCAGGGTCGGTTTTATGAGCAGTTCTTC
CSAIRQGRFYEQFF
>-|TRBV6-6|TRBJ2-2|-
TGTGCCAGCAGTGGACAGAGGAACACCGGGGAGCTGTTTTTT
CASSGQRNTGELFF
>-|TRBV27|TRBJ1-1|-
TGTGCCAGCAGTTTAGGGTATGTGGCACCAATGAACACTGAAGCTTTCTTT
CASSLGYVAPMNTEAFF
>-|TRBV18|TRBJ2-3|-
TGTGCCAGCTCCTCGGTTAGCGGAGATACGCAGTATTTT
CASSSVSGDTQYF
>few|TRBV29-1|TRBJ1-2|-
TGCAGCGTTGAAGGGGCAACCTCTAACTATGGCTACACCTTC
CSVEGATSNYGYTF
>-|TRBV7-2|TRBJ1-4|-
TGTGCCAGCAGCAGACAGCGTTCAACTAATGAAAAACTGTTTTTT
CASSRQRSTNEKLFF
>-|TRBV7-9|TRBJ2-3|-
TGTGCCAGCAGCCTACAGCTAGCGACAGATACGCAGTATTTT
CASSLQLATDTQYF
>-|TRBV5-4|TRBJ2-3|TRBD1
TGTGCCAGCAGCTCCGGGACAGATAGCACAGATACGCAGTATTTT
CASSSGTDSTDTQYF
>-|TRBV5-8|TRBJ2-5|TRBD1
TGTGCCAGCAGCTCGGGGACAGCGAAAGAGACCCAGTACTTC
CASSSGTAKETQYF
>-|TRBV29-1|TRBJ2-7|-
TGCAGCGTTGGGACAACCGGAGGCGAGCAGTACTTC
CSVGTTGGEQYF
>-|TRBV28|TRBJ2-3|TRBD1
TGTGCCAGCAGTCAACAGGGGGGTGGAGATACGCAGTATTTT
CASSQQGGGDTQYF
>-|TRBV29-1|TRBJ1-2|-
TGCAGCGTTGGCGGACAGCATGGCTACACCTTC
CSVGGQHGYTF
>few|TRBV29-1|TRBJ2-5|-
TGCAGCGCCCGGGACCAAGACCTCACGACCCAGTACTTC
CSARDQDLTTQYF
>-|TRBV7-2|TRBJ1-2|-
TGTGCCAGCAGCTGGACAGCGTCTAACCATGGCTACACCTTC
CASSWTASNHGYTF
>few|TRBV20-1|TRBJ1-2|-
TGCAGTGCTAGAGATCCGGGTAGATATGGCTACACCTTC
CSARDPGRYGYTF
>-|TRBV20-1|TRBJ2-3|-
TGCAGTGCTAGAACCGCTCTCGGAGCAGATACGCAGTATTTT
CSARTALGADTQYF
>-|TRBV3-1|TRBJ1-5|-
TGTGCCAGCAGTCCCCGCGGAGGGATGGATCAGCCCCAGCATTTT
CASSPRGGMDQPQHF
>-|TRBV7-2|TRBJ1-1|-
TGTGCCAGCAGCCCCCGACAGCTGGGCACTGAAGCTTTCTTT
CASSPRQLGTEAFF
>-|TRBV6-5|TRBJ2-2|-
TGTGCGGCAGGTGGGACGAACACCGGGGAGCTGTTTTTT
CAAGGTNTGELFF
>few|TRBV20-1|TRBJ2-1|TRBD2
TGCAGTACCCAGCTAGCGGGGGGATTCTACAATGAGCAGTTCTTC
CSTQLAGGFYNEQFF
>few|TRBV4-1|TRBJ2-7|-
TGCGCCAGCAGCCAAGATCGAGCCTCGGGCGAGCAGTACTTC
CASSQDRASGEQYF
>-|TRBV5-8|TRBJ1-2|TRBD1
TGTGCCAGCAGCCGCAGACAGGGGTACTATGGCTACACCTTC
CASSRRQGYYGYTF
>-|TRBV4-1|TRBJ1-2|TRBD1
TGCGCCAGCAGCCAAGGGGACAGGGGATTGGCCAACTATGGCTACACCTTC
CASSQGDRGLANYGYTF
>few|TRBV6-2/TRBV6-3|TRBJ2-1|-
TGTGCCAGCAACGCACTAGAGGCCTACAATGAGCAGTTCTTC
CASNALEAYNEQFF
>-|TRBV2|TRBJ1-1|TRBD1
TGTGCCGGCAGCAGGGGGGGGAACACTGAAGCTTTCTTT
CAGSRGGNTEAFF
>few|TRBV30|TRBJ2-1|-
TGTGCCTGGGCCCATGGGCAATACAATGAGCAGTTCTTC
CAWAHGQYNEQFF
>many|TRBV6-2/TRBV6-3|TRBJ2-1|TRBD2
TGTGCCAGCAGCTTAGCGGGAGAGTACAATGAGCAGTTCTTC
CASSLAGEYNEQFF
>few|TRBV20-1|TRBJ2-7|-
TGCAGTGCTAGACAGTCTACGATATACGAGCAGTACTTC
CSARQSTIYEQYF
>few|TRBV5-1|TRBJ1-6|TRBD1
TGCGCCAGCAGCATCCCCGGGACAGCAAATTCACCCCTCCACTTT
CASSIPGTANSPLHF